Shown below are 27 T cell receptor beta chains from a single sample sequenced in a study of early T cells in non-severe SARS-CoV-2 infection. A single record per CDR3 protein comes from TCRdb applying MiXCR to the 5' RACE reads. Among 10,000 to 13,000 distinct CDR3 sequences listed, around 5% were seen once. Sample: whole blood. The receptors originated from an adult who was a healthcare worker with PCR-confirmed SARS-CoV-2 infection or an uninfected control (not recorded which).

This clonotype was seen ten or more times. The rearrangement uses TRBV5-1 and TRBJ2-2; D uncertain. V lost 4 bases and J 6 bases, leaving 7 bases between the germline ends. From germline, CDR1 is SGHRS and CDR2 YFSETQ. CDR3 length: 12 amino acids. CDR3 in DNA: TGCGCCAGCAGCCCAGTACCCGGGGAGCTGTTTTTT. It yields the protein CASSPVPGELFF.

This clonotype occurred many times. The CDR3 DNA reads as TGTGCCAGCAGTTTGGCAGAGACCCAGTACTTC. It is translated as CASSLAETQYF. This chain connects TRBV12-3 or TRBV12-4 to TRBJ2-5; D gene uncertain. The CDR3 consists of 11 residues. Trimming took off 3 bases at V and 4 bases at J, with 3 bases between the two ends.

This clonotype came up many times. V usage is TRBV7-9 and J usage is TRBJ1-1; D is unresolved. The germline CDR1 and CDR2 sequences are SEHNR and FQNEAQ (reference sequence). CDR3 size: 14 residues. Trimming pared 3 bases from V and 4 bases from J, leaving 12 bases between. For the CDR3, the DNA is TGTGCCAGCAGCTTGCTACCGGTGGGCACTGAAGCTTTCTTT. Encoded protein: CASSLLPVGTEAFF.

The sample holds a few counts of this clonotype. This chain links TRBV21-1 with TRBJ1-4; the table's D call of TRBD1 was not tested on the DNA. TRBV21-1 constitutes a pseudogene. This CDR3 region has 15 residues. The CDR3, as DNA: TGTGCCAGCAGCAAGACAGGACCAACTAATGAAAAACTGTTTTTT. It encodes CASSKTGPTNEKLFF.

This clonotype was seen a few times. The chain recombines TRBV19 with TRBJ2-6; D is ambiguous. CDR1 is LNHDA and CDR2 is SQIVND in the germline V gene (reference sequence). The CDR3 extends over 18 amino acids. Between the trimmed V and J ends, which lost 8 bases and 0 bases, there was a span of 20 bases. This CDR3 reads CASALLEIRSSGANVLTF. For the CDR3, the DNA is TGTGCCAGTGCACTCTTAGAGATAAGGAGCTCTGGGGCCAACGTCCTGACTTTC.

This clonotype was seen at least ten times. The CDR3 loop reads CASSLGGTMQETQYF. DNA of the CDR3: TGTGCCAGCAGCTTAGGTGGGACTATGCAAGAGACCCAGTACTTC. This chain links TRBV7-9 with TRBJ2-5; TRBD2 matches 7 bases. CDR1 and CDR2 from the germline V gene are SEHNR and FQNEAQ (reference sequence). The V and J ends lost 1 base and 2 bases, in that order; junction bases with no gene match: 4. This CDR3 is built from 15 residues.

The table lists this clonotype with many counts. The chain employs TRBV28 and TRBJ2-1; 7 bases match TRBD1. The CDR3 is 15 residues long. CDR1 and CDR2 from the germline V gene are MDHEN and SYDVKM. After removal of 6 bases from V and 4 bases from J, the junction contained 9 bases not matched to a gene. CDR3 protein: CASRRTGQPYNEQFF. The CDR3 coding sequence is TGTGCCAGCAGGAGAACGGGACAGCCTTACAATGAGCAGTTCTTC.

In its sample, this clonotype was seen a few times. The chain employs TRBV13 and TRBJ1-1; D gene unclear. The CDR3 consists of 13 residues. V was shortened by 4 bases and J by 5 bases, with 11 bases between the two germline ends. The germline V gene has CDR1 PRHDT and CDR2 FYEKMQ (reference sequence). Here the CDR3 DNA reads TGTGCCAGCAGCTCAAAAGACCGGACTGAAGCTTTCTTT. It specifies CASSSKDRTEAFF.

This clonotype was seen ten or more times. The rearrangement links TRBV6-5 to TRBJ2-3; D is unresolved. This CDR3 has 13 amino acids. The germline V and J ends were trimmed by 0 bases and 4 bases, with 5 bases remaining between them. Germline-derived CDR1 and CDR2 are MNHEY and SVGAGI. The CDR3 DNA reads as TGTGCCAGCAGTTACTCCCGGGCAGATACGCAGTATTTT. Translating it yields CASSYSRADTQYF.

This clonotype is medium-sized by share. The CDR3 nucleotides are TGTGCCAGTACCTTGGACATCCTTACCGGGGAGCTGTTTTTT. Translation: CASTLDILTGELFF. The chain carries TRBV19 and TRBJ2-2, with a possible D match to TRBD1 (5 bases). Germline-derived CDR1 and CDR2 are LNHDA and SQIVND (reference sequence). V lost 7 bases, J lost 5 bases, and 14 bases lay in between. This CDR3 region has 14 residues.

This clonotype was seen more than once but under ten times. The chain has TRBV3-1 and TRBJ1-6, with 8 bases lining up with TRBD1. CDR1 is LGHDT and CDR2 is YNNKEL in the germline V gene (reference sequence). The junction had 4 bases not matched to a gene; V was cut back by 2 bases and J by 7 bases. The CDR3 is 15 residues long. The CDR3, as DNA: TGTGCCAGCAGCCAACAGGGGGCGGAAAATTCACCCCTCCACTTT. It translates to CASSQQGAENSPLHF.

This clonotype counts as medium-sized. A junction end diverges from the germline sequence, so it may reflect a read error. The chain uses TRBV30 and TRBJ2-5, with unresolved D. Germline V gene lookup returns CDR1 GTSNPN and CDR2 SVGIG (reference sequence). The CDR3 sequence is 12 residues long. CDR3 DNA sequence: TGTGCCTGGAGTGAAGAACAAGAGACCCAGCACTTC. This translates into CAWSEEQETQHF.

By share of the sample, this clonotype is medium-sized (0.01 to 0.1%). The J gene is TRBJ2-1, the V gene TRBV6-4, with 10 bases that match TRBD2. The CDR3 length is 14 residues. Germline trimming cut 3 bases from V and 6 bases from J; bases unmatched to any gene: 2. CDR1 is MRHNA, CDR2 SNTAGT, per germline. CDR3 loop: CASSEAGGPNEQFF. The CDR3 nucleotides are TGTGCCAGCAGTGAAGCGGGGGGGCCCAATGAGCAGTTCTTC.

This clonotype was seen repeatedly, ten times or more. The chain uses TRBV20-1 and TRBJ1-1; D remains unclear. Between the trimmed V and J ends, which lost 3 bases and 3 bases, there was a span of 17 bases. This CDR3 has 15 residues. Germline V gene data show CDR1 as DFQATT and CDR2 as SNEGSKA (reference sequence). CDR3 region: CSARDRRSGYTEAFF. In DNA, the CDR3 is TGCAGTGCTAGGGATAGGCGCTCGGGGTACACTGAAGCTTTCTTT.

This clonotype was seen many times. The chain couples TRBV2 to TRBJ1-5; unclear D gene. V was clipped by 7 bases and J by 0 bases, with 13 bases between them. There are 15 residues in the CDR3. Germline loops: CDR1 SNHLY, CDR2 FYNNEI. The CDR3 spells CASTAAAYSNQPQHF. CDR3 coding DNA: TGTGCCAGCACGGCAGCGGCTTATAGCAATCAGCCCCAGCATTTT.

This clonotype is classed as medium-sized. In DNA form, the CDR3 reads TGCAGCGTTGTGGGTGCAGGCAATGAGCAGTTCTTC. Translating gives CSVVGAGNEQFF. This sequence joins TRBV29-1 and TRBJ2-1; no definite D call. This CDR3 contains 12 residues. V was clipped by 4 bases and J by 6 bases, with 10 bases between them. Germline loops: CDR1 SQVTM, CDR2 ANQGSEA.

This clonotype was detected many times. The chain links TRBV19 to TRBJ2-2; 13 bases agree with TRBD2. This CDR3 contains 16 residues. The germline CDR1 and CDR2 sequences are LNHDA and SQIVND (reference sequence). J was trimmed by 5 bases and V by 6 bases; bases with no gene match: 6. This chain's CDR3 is CASSNRLAGGTGELFF. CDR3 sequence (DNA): TGTGCCAGTAGCAATCGACTAGCGGGGGGAACCGGGGAGCTGTTTTTT.

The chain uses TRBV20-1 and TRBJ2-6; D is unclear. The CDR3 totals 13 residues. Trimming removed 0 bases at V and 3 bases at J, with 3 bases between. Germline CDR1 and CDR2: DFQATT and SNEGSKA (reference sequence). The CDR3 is CSARDRGANVLTF. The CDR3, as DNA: TGCAGTGCTAGAGACCGTGGGGCCAACGTCCTGACTTTC.

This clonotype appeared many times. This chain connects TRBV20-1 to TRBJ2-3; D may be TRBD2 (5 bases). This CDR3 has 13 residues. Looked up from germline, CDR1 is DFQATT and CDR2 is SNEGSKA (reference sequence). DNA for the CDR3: TGCAGCGCCTTAGGCGGACTCACAGATACGCAGTATTTT. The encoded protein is CSALGGLTDTQYF.

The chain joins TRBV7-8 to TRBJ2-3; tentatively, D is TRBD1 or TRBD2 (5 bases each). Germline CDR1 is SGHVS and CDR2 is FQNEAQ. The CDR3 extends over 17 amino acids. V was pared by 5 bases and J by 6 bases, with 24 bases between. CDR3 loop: CASSPTFQGVRGDTQYF. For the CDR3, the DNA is TGTGCCAGCAGCCCGACCTTCCAGGGTGTCCGAGGGGATACGCAGTATTTT.

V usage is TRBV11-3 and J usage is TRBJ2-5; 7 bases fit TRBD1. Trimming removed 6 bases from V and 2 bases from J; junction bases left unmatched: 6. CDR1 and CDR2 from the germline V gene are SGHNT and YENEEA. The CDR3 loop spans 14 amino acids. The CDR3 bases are TGTGCCAGCAGTCTTTCCAGGGGGCAAGAGACCCAGTACTTC. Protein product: CASSLSRGQETQYF.

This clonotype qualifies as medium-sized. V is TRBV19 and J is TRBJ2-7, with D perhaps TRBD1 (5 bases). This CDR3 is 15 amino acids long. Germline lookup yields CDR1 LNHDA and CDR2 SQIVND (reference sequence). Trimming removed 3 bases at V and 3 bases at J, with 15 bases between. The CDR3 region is CASSIRGPGHYEQYF. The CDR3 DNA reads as TGTGCCAGTAGTATTAGGGGCCCTGGACACTACGAGCAGTACTTC.

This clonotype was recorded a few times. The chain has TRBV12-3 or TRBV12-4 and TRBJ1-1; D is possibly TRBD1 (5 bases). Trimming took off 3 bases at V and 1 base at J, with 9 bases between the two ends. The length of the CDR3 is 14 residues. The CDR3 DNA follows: TGTGCCAGCAGTTTTATGGGGCCGAACACTGAAGCTTTCTTT. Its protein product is CASSFMGPNTEAFF.

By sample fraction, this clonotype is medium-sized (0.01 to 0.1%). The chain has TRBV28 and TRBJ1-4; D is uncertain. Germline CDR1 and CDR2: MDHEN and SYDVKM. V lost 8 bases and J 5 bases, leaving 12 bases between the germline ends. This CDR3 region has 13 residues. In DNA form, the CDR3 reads TGTGCCAGCCGGGAGAGGGAAAATGAAAAACTGTTTTTT. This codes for CASRERENEKLFF.

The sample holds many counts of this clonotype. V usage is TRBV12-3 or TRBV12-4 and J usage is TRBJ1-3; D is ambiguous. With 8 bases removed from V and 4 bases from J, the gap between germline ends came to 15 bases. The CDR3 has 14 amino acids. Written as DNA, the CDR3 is TGTGCCAGCTTAGGAGGGAACGGCGGAAACACCATATATTTT. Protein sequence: CASLGGNGGNTIYF.

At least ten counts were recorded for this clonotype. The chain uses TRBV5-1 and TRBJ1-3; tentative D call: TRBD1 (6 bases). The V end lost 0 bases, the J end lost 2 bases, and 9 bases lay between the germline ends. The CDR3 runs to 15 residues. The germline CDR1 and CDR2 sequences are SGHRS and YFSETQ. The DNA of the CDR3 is TGCGCCAGCAGCTTGGACGGGGGGCCTGGAAACACCATATATTTT. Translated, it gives CASSLDGGPGNTIYF.

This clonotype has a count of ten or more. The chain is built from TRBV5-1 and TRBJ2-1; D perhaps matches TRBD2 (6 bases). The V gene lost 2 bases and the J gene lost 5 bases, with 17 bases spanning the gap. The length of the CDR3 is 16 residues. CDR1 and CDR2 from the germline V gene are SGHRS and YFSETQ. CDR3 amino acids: CASSFALATINNEQFF. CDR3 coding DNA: TGCGCCAGCAGCTTCGCCCTAGCGACTATTAACAATGAGCAGTTCTTC.